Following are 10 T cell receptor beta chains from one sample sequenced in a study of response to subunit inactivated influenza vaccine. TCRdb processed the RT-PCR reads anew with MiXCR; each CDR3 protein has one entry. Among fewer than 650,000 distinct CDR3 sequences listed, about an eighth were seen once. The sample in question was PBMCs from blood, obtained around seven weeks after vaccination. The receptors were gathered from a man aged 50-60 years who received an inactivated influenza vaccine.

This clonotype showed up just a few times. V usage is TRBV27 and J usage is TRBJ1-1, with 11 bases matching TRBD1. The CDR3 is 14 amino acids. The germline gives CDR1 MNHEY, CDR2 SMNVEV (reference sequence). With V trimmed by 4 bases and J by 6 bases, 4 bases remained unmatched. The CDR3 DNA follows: TGTGCCAGCAGTTGGGGACAGGGGGTCGCTGAAGCTTTCTTT. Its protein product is CASSWGQGVAEAFF.

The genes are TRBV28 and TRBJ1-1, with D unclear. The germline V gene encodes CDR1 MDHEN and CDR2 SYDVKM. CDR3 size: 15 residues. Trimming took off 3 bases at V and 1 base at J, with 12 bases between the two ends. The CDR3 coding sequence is TGTGCCAGCAGTTTTCATCTTCCGGGGAACACTGAAGCTTTCTTT. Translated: CASSFHLPGNTEAFF. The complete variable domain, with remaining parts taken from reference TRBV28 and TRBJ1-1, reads DVKVTQSSRYLVKRTGEKVFLECVQDMDHENMFWYRQDPGLGLRLIYFSYDVKMKEKGDIPEGYSVSREKKERFSLILESASTNQTSMYLCASSFHLPGNTEAFFGQGTRLTVV.

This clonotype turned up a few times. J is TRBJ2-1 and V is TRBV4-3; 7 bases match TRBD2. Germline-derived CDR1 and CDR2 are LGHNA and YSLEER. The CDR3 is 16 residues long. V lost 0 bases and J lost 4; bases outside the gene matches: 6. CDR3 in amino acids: CASSQDLSGRYNEQFF. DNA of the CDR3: TGCGCCAGCAGCCAAGATCTTAGCGGGCGATACAATGAGCAGTTCTTC.

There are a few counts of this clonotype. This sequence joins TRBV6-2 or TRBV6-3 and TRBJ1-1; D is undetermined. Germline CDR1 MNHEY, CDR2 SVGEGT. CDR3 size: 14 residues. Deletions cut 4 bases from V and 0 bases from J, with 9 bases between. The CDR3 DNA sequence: TGTGCCAGCAGTTCTGTGGGGATGAACACTGAAGCTTTCTTT. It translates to CASSSVGMNTEAFF.

The CDR3 DNA sequence: TGTGCCAGCAGTTTATCATTCTCTGGAAACACCATATATTTT. Translating it yields CASSLSFSGNTIYF. This chain uses TRBV27 with TRBJ1-3, with unresolved D. This CDR3 spans 14 amino acids. Germline V gene sequence: CDR1 MNHEY, CDR2 SMNVEV (reference sequence). V was trimmed by 0 bases and J by 0 bases, leaving 3 bases between them.

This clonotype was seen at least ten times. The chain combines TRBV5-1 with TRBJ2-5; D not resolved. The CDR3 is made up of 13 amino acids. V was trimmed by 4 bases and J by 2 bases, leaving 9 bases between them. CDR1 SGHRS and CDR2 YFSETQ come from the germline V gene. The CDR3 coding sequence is TGCGCCAGCAGCGGTAGGCAGCAAGAGACCCAGTACTTC. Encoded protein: CASSGRQQETQYF.

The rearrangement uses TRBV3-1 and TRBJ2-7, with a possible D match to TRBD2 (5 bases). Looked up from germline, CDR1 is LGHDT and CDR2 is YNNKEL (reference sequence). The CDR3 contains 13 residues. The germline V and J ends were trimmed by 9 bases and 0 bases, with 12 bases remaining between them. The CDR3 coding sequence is TGTGCCAGTGGTCTAGCCCTCTCCTACGAGCAGTACTTC. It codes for CASGLALSYEQYF.

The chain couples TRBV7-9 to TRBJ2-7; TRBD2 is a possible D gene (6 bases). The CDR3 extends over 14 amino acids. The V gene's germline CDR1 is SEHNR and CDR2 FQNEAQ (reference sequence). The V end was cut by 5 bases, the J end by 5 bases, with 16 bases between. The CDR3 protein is CASSTPAGSDEQYF. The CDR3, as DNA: TGTGCCAGCAGCACTCCGGCGGGGAGCGACGAGCAGTACTTC.

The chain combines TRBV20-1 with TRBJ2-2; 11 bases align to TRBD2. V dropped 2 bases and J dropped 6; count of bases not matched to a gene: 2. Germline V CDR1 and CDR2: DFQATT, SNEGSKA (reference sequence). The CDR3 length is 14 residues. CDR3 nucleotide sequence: TGCAGTGCTAGAACTAGCGGGAGACCCGGGGAGCTGTTTTTT. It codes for CSARTSGRPGELFF.

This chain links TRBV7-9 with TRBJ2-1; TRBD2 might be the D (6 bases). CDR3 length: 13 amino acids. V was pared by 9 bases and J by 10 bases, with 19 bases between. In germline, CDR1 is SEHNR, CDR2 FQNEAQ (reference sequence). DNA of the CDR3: TGTGCCAGTACTGGCTGGCGGGGTGAAGAGCAGTTCTTC. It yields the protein CASTGWRGEEQFF.